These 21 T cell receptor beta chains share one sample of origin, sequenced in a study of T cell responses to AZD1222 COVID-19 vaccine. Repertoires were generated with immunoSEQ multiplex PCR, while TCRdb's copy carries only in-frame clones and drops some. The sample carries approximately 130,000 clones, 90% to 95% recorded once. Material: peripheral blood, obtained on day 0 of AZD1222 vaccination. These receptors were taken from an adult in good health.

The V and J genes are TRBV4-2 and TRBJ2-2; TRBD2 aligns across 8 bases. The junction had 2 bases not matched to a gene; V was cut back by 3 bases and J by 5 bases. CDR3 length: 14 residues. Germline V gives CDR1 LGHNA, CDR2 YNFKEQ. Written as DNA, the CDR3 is TGTGCCAGCAGCCAGGAGCGGGGGACCGGGGAGCTGTTTTTT. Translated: CASSQERGTGELFF.

The CDR3 DNA follows: TGTGCCAGTAGTATGGGACTCATGGACTACGAGCAGTACTTC. Translated: CASSMGLMDYEQYF. This chain links TRBV19 with TRBJ2-7; D may be TRBD2 (6 bases). Germline V gives CDR1 LNHDA, CDR2 SQIVND (reference sequence). V was cut by 3 bases and J by 3 bases, with 12 bases left in between. CDR3 length: 14 amino acids. Looking up the rest from reference TRBV19 and TRBJ2-7 gives the full variable domain: DGGITQSPKYLFRKEGQNVTLSCEQNLNHDAMYWYRQDPGQGLRLIYYSQIVNDFQKGDIAEGYSVSREKKESFPLTVTSAQKNPTAFYLCASSMGLMDYEQYFGPGTRLTVT.

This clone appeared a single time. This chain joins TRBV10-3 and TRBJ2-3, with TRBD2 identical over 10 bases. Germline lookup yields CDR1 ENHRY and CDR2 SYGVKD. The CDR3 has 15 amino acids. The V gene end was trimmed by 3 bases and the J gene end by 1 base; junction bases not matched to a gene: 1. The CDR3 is CAISEGTSGTDTQYF. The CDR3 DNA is TGTGCCATCAGTGAAGGGACTAGCGGCACAGATACGCAGTATTTT.

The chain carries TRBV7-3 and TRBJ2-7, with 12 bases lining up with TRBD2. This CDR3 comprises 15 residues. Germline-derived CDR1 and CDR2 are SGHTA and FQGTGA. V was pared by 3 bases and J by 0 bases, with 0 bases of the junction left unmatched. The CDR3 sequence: CASSLTSGSSYEQYF. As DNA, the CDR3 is TGTGCCAGCAGCTTGACTAGCGGGAGCTCCTACGAGCAGTACTTC. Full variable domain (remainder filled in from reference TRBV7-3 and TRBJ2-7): GAGVSQTPSNKVTEKGKYVELRCDPISGHTALYWYRQSLGQGPEFLIYFQGTGAADDSGLPNDRFFAVRPEGSVSTLKIQRTERGDSAVYLCASSLTSGSSYEQYFGPGTRLTVT.

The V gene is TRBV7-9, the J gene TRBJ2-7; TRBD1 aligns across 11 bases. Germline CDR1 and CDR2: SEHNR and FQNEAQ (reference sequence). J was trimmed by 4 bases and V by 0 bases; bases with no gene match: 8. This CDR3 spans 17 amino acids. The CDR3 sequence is CASSLAGTGGAPYEQYF. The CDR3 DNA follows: TGTGCCAGCAGCTTAGCCGGGACAGGGGGGGCCCCATACGAGCAGTACTTC.

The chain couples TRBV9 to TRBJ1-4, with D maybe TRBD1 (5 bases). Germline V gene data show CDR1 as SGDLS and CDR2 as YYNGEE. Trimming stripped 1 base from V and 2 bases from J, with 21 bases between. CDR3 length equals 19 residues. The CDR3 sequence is CASSVSSGRGMGTNEKLFF. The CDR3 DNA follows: TGTGCCAGCAGCGTATCATCGGGGCGGGGTATGGGGACTAATGAAAAACTGTTTTTT.

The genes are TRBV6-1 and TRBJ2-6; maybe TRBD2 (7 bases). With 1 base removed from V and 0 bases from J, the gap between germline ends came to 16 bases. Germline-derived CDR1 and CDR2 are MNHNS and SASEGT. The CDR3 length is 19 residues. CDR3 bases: TGTGCCAGCAGTGAAGTTGTTTGGCGGGGGCCCTCTGGGGCCAACGTCCTGACTTTC. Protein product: CASSEVVWRGPSGANVLTF.

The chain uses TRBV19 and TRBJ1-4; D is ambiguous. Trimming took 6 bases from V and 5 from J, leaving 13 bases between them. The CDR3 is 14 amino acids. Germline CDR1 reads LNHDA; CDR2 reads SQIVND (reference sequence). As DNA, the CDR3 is TGTGCCAGTAGCCGGGCTGGTCGGAATGAAAAACTGTTTTTT. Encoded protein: CASSRAGRNEKLFF.

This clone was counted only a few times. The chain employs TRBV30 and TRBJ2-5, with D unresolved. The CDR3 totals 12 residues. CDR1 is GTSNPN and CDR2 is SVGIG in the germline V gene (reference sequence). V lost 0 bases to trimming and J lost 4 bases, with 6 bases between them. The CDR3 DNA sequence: TGTGCCTGGAGTGTACTCGGAGAGACCCAGTACTTC. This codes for CAWSVLGETQYF.

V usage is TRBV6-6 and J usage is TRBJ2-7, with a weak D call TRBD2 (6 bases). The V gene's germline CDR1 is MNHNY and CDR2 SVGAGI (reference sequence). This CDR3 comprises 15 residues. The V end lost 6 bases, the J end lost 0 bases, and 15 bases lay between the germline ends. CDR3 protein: CASSRGLTSSYEQYF. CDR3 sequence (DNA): TGTGCCAGCAGCCGAGGACTAACAAGCTCCTACGAGCAGTACTTC.

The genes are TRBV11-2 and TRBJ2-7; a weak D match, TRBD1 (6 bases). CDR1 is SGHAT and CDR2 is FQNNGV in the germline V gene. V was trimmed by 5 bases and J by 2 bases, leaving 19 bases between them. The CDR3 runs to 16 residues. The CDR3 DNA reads TGTGCCAGCAGCCCCCTACGACGCAGGGGCACCTACGAGCAGTACTTC. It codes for CASSPLRRRGTYEQYF.

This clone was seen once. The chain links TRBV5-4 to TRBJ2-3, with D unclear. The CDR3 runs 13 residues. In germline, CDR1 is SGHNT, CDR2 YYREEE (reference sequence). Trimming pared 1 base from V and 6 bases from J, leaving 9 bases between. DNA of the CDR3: TGTGCCAGCAGCTTGTTTTTTGGGGATACGCAGTATTTT. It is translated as CASSLFFGDTQYF.

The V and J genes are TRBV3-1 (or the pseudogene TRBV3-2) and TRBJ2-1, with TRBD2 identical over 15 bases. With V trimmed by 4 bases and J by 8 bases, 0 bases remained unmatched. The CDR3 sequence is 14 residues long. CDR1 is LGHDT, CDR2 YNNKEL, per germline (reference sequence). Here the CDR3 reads CASSRTSGRDEQFF. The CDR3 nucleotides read TGTGCCAGCAGCCGGACTAGCGGGAGGGATGAGCAGTTCTTC.

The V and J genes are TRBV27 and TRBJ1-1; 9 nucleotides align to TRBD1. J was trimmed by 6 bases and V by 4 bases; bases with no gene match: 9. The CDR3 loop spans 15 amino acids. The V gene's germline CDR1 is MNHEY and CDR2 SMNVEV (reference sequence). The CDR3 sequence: CASSYPGQGLSEAFF. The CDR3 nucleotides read TGTGCCAGCAGTTATCCGGGACAGGGACTCTCTGAAGCTTTCTTT.

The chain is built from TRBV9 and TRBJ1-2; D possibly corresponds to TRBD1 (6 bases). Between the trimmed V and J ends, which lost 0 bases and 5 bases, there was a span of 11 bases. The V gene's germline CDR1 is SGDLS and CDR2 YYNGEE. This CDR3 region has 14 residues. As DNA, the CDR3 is TGTGCCAGCAGCGTAGAAACAGGGACATATGGCTACACCTTC. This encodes CASSVETGTYGYTF.

CDR3 DNA: TGTGCCAGCTCCACAGGGGTCACTGAAGCTTTCTTT. Amino acids: CASSTGVTEAFF. The rearrangement uses TRBV18 and TRBJ1-1; 7 nucleotides agree with TRBD1. The junction had 2 bases not matched to a gene; V was cut back by 6 bases and J by 4 bases. Germline-derived CDR1 and CDR2 are KGHSH and LQKENI. The CDR3 consists of 12 residues.

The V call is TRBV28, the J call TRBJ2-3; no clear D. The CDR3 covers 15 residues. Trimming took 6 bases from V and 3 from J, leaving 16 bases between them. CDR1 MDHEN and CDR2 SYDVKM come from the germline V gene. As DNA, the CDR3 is TGTGCCAGCAGAAAGCTAAGTATGAAAACAGATACGCAGTATTTT. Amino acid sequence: CASRKLSMKTDTQYF.

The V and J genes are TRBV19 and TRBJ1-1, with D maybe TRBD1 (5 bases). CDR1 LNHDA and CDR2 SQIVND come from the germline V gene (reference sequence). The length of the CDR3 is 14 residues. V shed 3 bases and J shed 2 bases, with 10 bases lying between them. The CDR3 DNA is TGTGCCAGTAGTATCTCGGACATTAACACTGAAGCTTTCTTT. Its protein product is CASSISDINTEAFF.

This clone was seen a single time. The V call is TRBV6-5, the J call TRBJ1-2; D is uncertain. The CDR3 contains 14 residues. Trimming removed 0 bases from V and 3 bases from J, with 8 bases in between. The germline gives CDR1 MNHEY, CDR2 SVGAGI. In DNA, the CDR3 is TGTGCCAGCAGTTACTCCAGGACTGACTATGGCTACACCTTC. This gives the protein CASSYSRTDYGYTF.

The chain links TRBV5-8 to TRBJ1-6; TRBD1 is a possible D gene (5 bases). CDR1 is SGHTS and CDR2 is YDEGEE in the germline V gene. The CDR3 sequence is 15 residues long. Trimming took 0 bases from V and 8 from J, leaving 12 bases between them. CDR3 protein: CASSLGGLKDSPLHF. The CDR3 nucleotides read TGTGCCAGCAGCTTGGGGGGGTTAAAGGATTCACCCCTCCACTTT.

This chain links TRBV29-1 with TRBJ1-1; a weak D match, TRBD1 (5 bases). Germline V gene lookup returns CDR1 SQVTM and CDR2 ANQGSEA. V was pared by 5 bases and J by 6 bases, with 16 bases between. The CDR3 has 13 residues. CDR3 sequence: CSVWDSRRAEAFF. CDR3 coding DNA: TGCAGCGTTTGGGACTCCCGGCGGGCTGAAGCTTTCTTT.